This T cell receptor beta chain was documented in a study of human T cells and chemical hapten exposure. Study overall: DPC at 2% was the sensitizing agent, placed on around 2 cm by around 2 cm of upper inner arm skin.

This CDR3 contains 14 residues. Germline values: CDR1 MRHNA, CDR2 SNTAGT. The trim removed 2 bases at V and 9 bases at J, leaving 6 bases unmatched. This clonotype appeared a few times. The sample's time point: patch test 3, about 24 weeks after DPC sensitization. Treatment denoted: therapeutic diphenylcyclopropenone sensitization with weekly scalp DPC. Unique molecular identifiers were attached to individual cDNA molecules during library preparation. MiXCR, applied by TCRdb to the RACE reads, yields one record per CDR3 protein. The table shows 150,000 to 200,000 distinct CDR3 sequences, with approximately 26% occurring only once.

The chain is built from TRBV6-4 and TRBJ2-1, with 8 bases identical to TRBD1. The TCR sequence derives from a woman in her thirties or forties with alopecia areata. Some clones in this sample may be carry-over from other donors' samples. Specimen: whole blood, collected in connection with sensitization to the hapten diphenylcyclopropenone (DPC). CDR3 DNA sequence: TGTGCCAGCAGTGACGGGACAGGTGGTAGTGAGCAGTTCTTC. This codes for CASSDGTGGSEQFF.